This section outlines one TCR beta chain sequence together with its context. Its specificity is not known. Unique molecular identifiers featured in how the TCRbeta library was prepared. Using its own MiXCR run on the PCR reads, TCRdb lists one record per CDR3 protein. Of approximately 980,000 distinct CDR3 sequences in the sample, about 29% are singletons; the top ten hold roughly 30%. V lost 5 bases and J 2 bases, leaving 10 bases between the germline ends. Germline V gene data show CDR1 as SGHAT and CDR2 as FQNNGV. This CDR3 contains 13 residues. The sample is drawn from a study of T-cell reconstitution after alpha-beta-depleted transplantation in children. Study-wide results and limits: Several hundred graft clones that had expanded were reportedly the source of alpha-beta T cells about two months after transplant. After transplant, high TCRbeta diversity at day 60 in some patients arose from surviving recipient T cells and thymic progenitors.

Sequencing was performed on PBMCs, mostly from graft donor cells, taken 360 days after TCRalphabeta/CD19-depleted stem cell transplant. V gene TRBV11-2 combines with J gene TRBJ2-7; weak D call: TRBD1 (6 bases). This receptor was obtained from a boy younger than two who had a stem cell transplant for SCID, so the T cells may come from the graft donor. The CDR3 DNA sequence: TGTGCCAGCAGCGGGGGCCTGACCTACGAGCAGTACTTC. Translated: CASSGGLTYEQYF.